The T cell receptor beta chain under discussion was sequenced for a study of blood T cell repertoires in COVID-19 (dated by TCRdb to about 2020). With regard to the full study: Collaborator samples came from the United States, Italy and Spain and covered acute and convalescent phases of COVID-19. The material from the prospective study consisted of cDNA or gDNA derived from T cells, B-cell-depleted T cells, or PBMCs. The dataset comprised deeply sampled blood TCRbeta repertoires from subjects exposed to, actively infected with, or recovered from COVID-19. The repertoires were released in a freely available public database meant as a resource for research on the immune response to SARS-CoV-2. The samples were drawn from two sources: the first 160 participants of the ongoing ImmuneRACE study, and 1,000 to 1,500 subjects contributed by 6 global collaborators. The sample metadata nearly always contained a de-identified subject ID, COVID-19 status, age in years and sex. Where available, HLA class I and class II types were obtained from metadata supplied by the sample provider rather than from assay-based typing.

Results and caveats for the whole study, not just this receptor: The quantity of clinical and demographic metadata differed by source and by participant and was supplied without curation.

Remarks on this clone: Its antigen specificity is not known. Base quality data are lacking; no much larger clone is found one base away.

A second Seattle source provided samples from volunteer blood donors who had recovered from COVID-19. Collaborating institutions collected whole blood in K2EDTA tubes following their own protocols. For TCRbeta analysis, collaborators shipped samples as frozen whole blood, isolated PBMCs, or DNA extracted from either of those sample types. V loses 6 bases, J loses 4 bases, and the germline ends lie 10 bases apart. Taken from cysteine to phenylalanine, the CDR3 has 12 residues. Only the CDR3 DNA is retained, 36 bases long and in frame from the first base. TCRbeta CDR3 regions were amplified from genomic DNA by means of the immunoSEQ Assay, a bias-controlled multiplex PCR. In the original analysis: The number of nucleated cells in each sample was estimated by amplification of reference gene primers within the assay. Sequence reads were collapsed and filtered to measure the absolute abundance of every unique TCRbeta CDR3 rearrangement. For each sample, productive Simpson clonality was calculated as the square root of Simpson's diversity index over productive rearrangements. Drawn from immuneACCESS, this table holds only the in-frame rearrangements with V and J called that TCRdb kept. Clones are partly lost; checked studies trace under half to an unresolved V gene and leave the rest unexplained. The D gene and trimming were derived from the DNA, and the V and J assignments and clone size from that table. The sample records fewer than 350,000 clones, 75% to 90% of which are singletons. The ten largest clones represent about 2.2% of the sample.

The rearranged segments are TRBV12-3 or TRBV12-4 and TRBJ2-7, with the D gene call left open. The material sequenced was peripheral blood. The origin of this receptor is a woman aged 25 to 39 who had recovered from COVID-19. The nucleotides are TGTGCCAGCAGCCGCCCAGGTTACGAGCAGTACTTC. This sequence encodes CASSRPGYEQYF.